The 32 T cell receptor beta chains below were found in one sample sequenced in a study of cytomegalovirus exposure and HLA in healthy donors. Data came from immunoSEQ multiplex PCR; TCRdb stores just in-frame clones and leaves some out. Among about 130,000 clones listed, about nine tenths were seen once. The sample comprised PBMCs. Receptors originate from a young woman in good health and CMV-seronegative.

This sequence joins TRBV28 and TRBJ2-5; a weak D match, TRBD2 (6 bases). Per the germline V gene, CDR1 is MDHEN and CDR2 is SYDVKM. The CDR3 length is 16 residues. V lost 4 bases and J lost 4, with 19 bases in between. CDR3: CASSSLTSSLRETQYF. In nucleotides, the CDR3 is TGTGCCAGCAGTTCCCTGACTAGTAGTTTACGAGAGACCCAGTACTTC.

This chain uses TRBV13 with TRBJ2-7, with 7 positions matching TRBD2. Germline lookup yields CDR1 PRHDT and CDR2 FYEKMQ (reference sequence). The CDR3 contains 15 residues. The V gene end was trimmed by 1 base and the J gene end by 2 bases; junction bases not matched to a gene: 5. In DNA form, the CDR3 reads TGTGCCAGCAGCTTAGTAGCGGGTGGGACCTACGAGCAGTACTTC. Translating gives CASSLVAGGTYEQYF.

CDR3: CAVRGKLAQYF. DNA for the CDR3: TGTGCCGTCCGCGGGAAACTCGCGCAGTATTTT. The chain combines TRBV25-1 with TRBJ2-3; D might be TRBD2 (6 bases). V lost 11 bases, J lost 10 bases, and 16 bases lay in between. This CDR3 spans 11 amino acids. Germline CDR1 is MGHDK and CDR2 is SYGVNS.

The rearrangement links TRBV7-9 to TRBJ1-2; no clear D. Trimming left V 4 bases short and J 2 bases short, with 14 bases between. Germline-derived CDR1 and CDR2 are SEHNR and FQNEAQ (reference sequence). The CDR3 spans 15 residues. The CDR3 loop reads CASSSTWTGNYGYTF. CDR3 DNA: TGTGCCAGCAGCTCAACCTGGACGGGGAACTATGGCTACACCTTC.

J is TRBJ2-7 and V is TRBV27, with TRBD2 as a possible D gene (5 bases). The CDR3 has 13 residues. Looked up from germline, CDR1 is MNHEY and CDR2 is SMNVEV (reference sequence). The V end lost 0 bases, the J end lost 3 bases, and 6 bases lay between the germline ends. The CDR3, as DNA: TGTGCCAGCAGTTTATCGGGGAGCTACGAGCAGTACTTC. It is translated as CASSLSGSYEQYF.

V gene TRBV6-5 combines with J gene TRBJ2-7, with 9 nucleotides matching TRBD2. J lost 1 base, V lost 6 bases, and 7 bases had no gene match. Germline lookup yields CDR1 MNHEY and CDR2 SVGAGI. The CDR3 runs 15 residues. CDR3 sequence (DNA): TGTGCCAGCAGCTCATTGCTAGCGGGATCCTACGAGCAGTACTTC. This sequence encodes CASSSLLAGSYEQYF.

The chain carries TRBV11-2 and TRBJ1-4, with TRBD1 matching 9 bases. CDR3 length: 15 amino acids. Germline V gene lookup returns CDR1 SGHAT and CDR2 FQNNGV. V shed 5 bases and J 5 bases; nucleotides not matched to a gene: 6. This CDR3 reads CASSLGQGRNEKLFF. Written as DNA, the CDR3 is TGTGCCAGCAGCCTCGGACAGGGGAGAAATGAAAAACTGTTTTTT.

This clone was seen a handful of times. V and J are TRBV15 and TRBJ2-3; 9 bases fit TRBD1. Germline V CDR1 and CDR2: LNHNV, YYDKDF (reference sequence). The length of the CDR3 is 16 residues. V shed 0 bases and J 4 bases; nucleotides not matched to a gene: 5. The CDR3 is CATSREKGQGPDTQYF. CDR3 bases: TGTGCCACCAGCAGAGAAAAGGGACAGGGTCCAGATACGCAGTATTTT.

This clone came up once. The chain is built from TRBV27 and TRBJ1-2, with TRBD1 as a possible D gene (5 bases). This CDR3 region has 14 residues. V lost 3 bases and J lost 0, with 8 bases in between. CDR1 MNHEY and CDR2 SMNVEV come from the germline V gene (reference sequence). CDR3 sequence: CASSLAGPNYGYTF. In DNA, the CDR3 is TGTGCCAGCAGTTTGGCGGGGCCTAACTATGGCTACACCTTC.

The chain employs TRBV7-9 and TRBJ2-1; TRBD2 matches at 8 bases. Germline CDR1 and CDR2: SEHNR and FQNEAQ (reference sequence). Unmatched junction bases numbered 8, after V lost 4 bases and J lost 12 bases. The CDR3 sequence is 13 residues long. The CDR3 spells CASSSKRELGQFF. In DNA form, the CDR3 reads TGTGCCAGCAGCTCTAAGCGGGAGTTGGGGCAGTTCTTC.

The chain joins TRBV19 to TRBJ2-7; no reliable D call. V was pared by 3 bases and J by 5 bases, with 8 bases between. CDR3 length equals 12 residues. CDR1 LNHDA and CDR2 SQIVND come from the germline V gene (reference sequence). CDR3 nucleotide sequence: TGTGCCAGTAGTATTGGGCCCAACGAGCAGTACTTC. Translated: CASSIGPNEQYF.

The CDR3 here is CASSPPWGLANYEQYF. The CDR3 DNA follows: TGTGCCAGCAGCCCACCGTGGGGACTAGCAAACTACGAGCAGTACTTC. The rearrangement joins TRBV5-4 to TRBJ2-7, with 9 bases matching TRBD2. Germline V lookup: CDR1 SGHNT, CDR2 YYREEE (reference sequence). With V trimmed by 4 bases and J by 3 bases, 11 bases remained unmatched. CDR3 length: 16 residues.

The V call is TRBV11-2, the J call TRBJ1-1; no reliable D call. This CDR3 spans 15 amino acids. CDR1 and CDR2 from the germline V gene are SGHAT and FQNNGV. The germline V and J ends were trimmed by 0 bases and 0 bases, with 8 bases remaining between them. CDR3 coding DNA: TGTGCCAGCAGCTTAGAGGGGAGCCTGAACACTGAAGCTTTCTTT. Translation: CASSLEGSLNTEAFF. Using reference TRBV11-2 and TRBJ1-1 for the parts outside the CDR3, the full variable domain is EAGVAQSPRYKIIEKRQSVAFWCNPISGHATLYWYQQILGQGPKLLIQFQNNGVVDDSQLPKDRFSAERLKGVDSTLKIQPAKLEDSAVYLCASSLEGSLNTEAFFGQGTRLTVV.

This clone was found a few times. The gene calls are TRBV27 and TRBJ1-5, with D possibly TRBD1 on 5 matching bases. Trimming left V 2 bases short and J 9 bases short, with 11 bases between. CDR3 length equals 13 residues. The germline CDR1 and CDR2 sequences are MNHEY and SMNVEV (reference sequence). The CDR3: CASSLGGALPQHF. The CDR3 nucleotides read TGTGCCAGCAGTTTAGGTGGGGCTCTGCCCCAGCATTTT.

The chain joins TRBV7-9 to TRBJ2-7; 13 bases are shared with TRBD2. The V and J ends lost 6 bases and 1 base, in that order; junction bases with no gene match: 12. The germline V gene has CDR1 SEHNR and CDR2 FQNEAQ (reference sequence). The CDR3 has 18 residues. CDR3 in DNA: TGTGCCAGCAGTTGGGACAGGGGACTAGCGGGAAGTTCCTACGAGCAGTACTTC. Protein: CASSWDRGLAGSSYEQYF.

The chain couples TRBV7-8 to TRBJ2-1; maybe TRBD2 (5 bases). The germline gives CDR1 SGHVS, CDR2 FQNEAQ. The V gene lost 1 base and the J gene lost 2 bases, with 9 bases spanning the gap. The CDR3 has 15 residues. CDR3 sequence reads: CASSLVAPTYNEQFF. The CDR3 DNA follows: TGTGCCAGCAGCTTAGTAGCGCCTACCTACAATGAGCAGTTCTTC.

The chain is built from TRBV5-4 and TRBJ1-1; D gene unclear. The CDR3 totals 14 residues. CDR1 is SGHNT and CDR2 is YYREEE in the germline V gene (reference sequence). V was trimmed by 1 base and J by 11 bases, leaving 18 bases between them. CDR3 loop: CASSLPLPGSNAFF. CDR3 nucleotides: TGTGCCAGCAGCTTGCCCCTGCCAGGCTCGAATGCTTTCTTT.

The rearrangement joins TRBV19 to TRBJ2-1, with 7 bases fitting TRBD2. V gave up 5 bases and J gave up 8 bases; unmatched junction bases: 9. Per germline, CDR1 LNHDA and CDR2 SQIVND (reference sequence). The CDR3 is 14 residues long. The CDR3 sequence: CASSPSAGRDEQFF. The CDR3 DNA sequence: TGTGCCAGTAGTCCCTCGGCGGGGAGGGATGAGCAGTTCTTC.

The chain employs TRBV19 and TRBJ2-1; D possibly corresponds to TRBD2 (6 bases). Germline CDR1 LNHDA, CDR2 SQIVND (reference sequence). The V and J ends lost 3 bases and 6 bases respectively, with 15 bases between them. This CDR3 spans 15 amino acids. Here the CDR3 DNA reads TGTGCCAGTAGTATTTTAACCGGAGGGCTCAATGAGCAGTTCTTC. This encodes CASSILTGGLNEQFF.

This sequence joins TRBV14 and TRBJ1-1, with D possibly matching TRBD1 (6 bases). Germline lookup yields CDR1 SGHDN and CDR2 FVKESK. Trimming removed 5 bases at V and 5 bases at J, with 15 bases between. This CDR3 has 14 residues. The CDR3 spells CASSSFAGVTEAFF. The CDR3 nucleotides read TGTGCCAGCAGCTCATTCGCAGGGGTTACTGAAGCTTTCTTT.

The V call is TRBV28, the J call TRBJ2-7; D remains ambiguous. The CDR3 consists of 11 residues. Germline CDR1 reads MDHEN; CDR2 reads SYDVKM. V shed 6 bases and J shed 5 bases, with 8 bases lying between them. The CDR3 reads CASSQPNEQYF. The CDR3 DNA sequence: TGTGCCAGCAGCCAACCTAACGAGCAGTACTTC.

This CDR3 is CASSLGLAGGRETGELFF. CDR3 coding DNA: TGTGCCAGCAGCTTGGGACTAGCGGGAGGGCGGGAGACCGGGGAGCTGTTTTTT. V and J are TRBV13 and TRBJ2-2; 16 bases are a match to TRBD2. V dropped 3 bases and J dropped 5; count of bases not matched to a gene: 6. There are 18 residues in the CDR3. CDR1 PRHDT and CDR2 FYEKMQ come from the germline V gene (reference sequence). Filled out from reference TRBV13 and TRBJ2-2, the complete variable domain reads AAGVIQSPRHLIKEKRETATLKCYPIPRHDTVYWYQQGPGQDPQFLISFYEKMQSDKGSIPDRFSAQQFSDYHSELNMSSLELGDSALYFCASSLGLAGGRETGELFFGEGSRLTVL.

The chain couples TRBV11-2 to TRBJ2-7; D perhaps matches TRBD1 (5 bases). Trimming stripped 0 bases from V and 6 bases from J, with 9 bases between. The CDR3 sequence is 13 residues long. Germline lookup yields CDR1 SGHAT and CDR2 FQNNGV. The CDR3 nucleotides are TGTGCCAGCAGCTTAGAAAGTGGGGCCGAGCAGTACTTC. Protein: CASSLESGAEQYF. The variable domain in full, completed from reference TRBV11-2 and TRBJ2-7, reads EAGVAQSPRYKIIEKRQSVAFWCNPISGHATLYWYQQILGQGPKLLIQFQNNGVVDDSQLPKDRFSAERLKGVDSTLKIQPAKLEDSAVYLCASSLESGAEQYFGPGTRLTVT.

The chain employs TRBV10-3 and TRBJ2-7, with D maybe TRBD2 (6 bases). This CDR3 is 13 amino acids long. Germline values: CDR1 ENHRY, CDR2 SYGVKD. V was shortened by 7 bases and J by 2 bases, with 12 bases between the two germline ends. The CDR3 bases are TGTGCCATCACTAGGGAGGTAACCTACGAGCAGTACTTC. It specifies CAITREVTYEQYF.

The chain employs TRBV5-1 and TRBJ1-2; 12 nucleotides align to TRBD1. Losses at the gene ends were 2 bases for V and 3 bases for J; bases not matched to a gene: 5. Per germline, CDR1 SGHRS and CDR2 YFSETQ. The CDR3 has 16 residues. The DNA of the CDR3 is TGCGCCAGCAGCTTCGGGACAGGGGGCGATGACTATGGCTACACCTTC. This codes for CASSFGTGGDDYGYTF.

This chain joins TRBV7-9 and TRBJ2-7; 13 bases line up with TRBD2. Trimming removed 1 base from V and 3 bases from J; junction bases left unmatched: 9. The germline CDR1 and CDR2 sequences are SEHNR and FQNEAQ (reference sequence). The CDR3 consists of 18 residues. The CDR3: CASSLGFRTSGGDYEQYF. DNA for the CDR3: TGTGCCAGCAGCTTAGGCTTTCGGACTAGCGGGGGAGACTACGAGCAGTACTTC. Variable domain in full (rest from reference TRBV7-9 and TRBJ2-7): DTGVSQNPRHKITKRGQNVTFRCDPISEHNRLYWYRQTLGQGPEFLTYFQNEAQLEKSRLLSDRFSAERPKGSFSTLEIQRTEQGDSAMYLCASSLGFRTSGGDYEQYFGPGTRLTVT.

The V gene is TRBV5-1, the J gene TRBJ2-5; 11 nucleotides agree with TRBD2. V shed 0 bases, J shed 7 bases, and the junction held 11 bases outside the gene matches. The V gene's germline CDR1 is SGHRS and CDR2 YFSETQ. This CDR3 region has 17 residues. The CDR3 sequence is CASSLELLAGGLGTQYF. Written as DNA, the CDR3 is TGCGCCAGCAGCTTGGAATTATTAGCGGGAGGGCTTGGGACCCAGTACTTC.

A note on this clone: Other DNA variants within this sample encode the same CDR3. The CDR3, as DNA: TGTGCCAGCAGGGGACAGGGGGCCTACGAGCAGTACTTC. Protein sequence: CASRGQGAYEQYF. This chain joins TRBV2 and TRBJ2-7, with 11 nucleotides matching TRBD1. The V gene end was trimmed by 6 bases and the J gene end by 2 bases; junction bases not matched to a gene: 0. Germline lookup yields CDR1 SNHLY and CDR2 FYNNEI. The CDR3 covers 13 residues. Drawing the rest from reference TRBV2 and TRBJ2-7, the complete variable domain is EPEVTQTPSHQVTQMGQEVILRCVPISNHLYFYWYRQILGQKVEFLVSFYNNEISEKSEIFDDQFSVERPDGSNFTLKIRSTKLEDSAMYFCASRGQGAYEQYFGPGTRLTVT.

This clone was observed once. This chain connects TRBV4-1 to TRBJ1-1; no clear D. The CDR3 length is 14 residues. CDR1 is MGHRA, CDR2 YSYEKL, per germline. V lost 3 bases and J 10 bases, leaving 18 bases between the germline ends. Written as DNA, the CDR3 is TGCGCCAGCAGCCAGGAGGATCTGGACGTGGTAGCTTTCTTT. It codes for CASSQEDLDVVAFF.

The rearrangement links TRBV11-2 to TRBJ2-7; 8 bases match TRBD2. In germline, CDR1 is SGHAT, CDR2 FQNNGV. The CDR3 contains 15 residues. J lost 7 bases, V lost 5 bases, and 13 bases had no gene match. CDR3 nucleotide sequence: TGTGCCAGCAGCCTGCGGATAGCGGGAAGAGAAGAGCAGTACTTC. This encodes CASSLRIAGREEQYF.

This clone was found once. J is TRBJ2-1 and V is TRBV5-1; 9 bases align to TRBD1. Germline trimming cut 9 bases from V and 6 bases from J; bases unmatched to any gene: 7. Germline CDR1 is SGHRS and CDR2 is YFSETQ. The CDR3 is 13 residues long. This chain's CDR3 is CATGQGIGNEQFF. The CDR3 DNA reads as TGCGCCACGGGACAGGGAATTGGCAATGAGCAGTTCTTC.

This sequence joins TRBV28 and TRBJ1-2; D unresolved. Germline V lookup: CDR1 MDHEN, CDR2 SYDVKM. The CDR3 consists of 17 residues. V was pared by 4 bases and J by 2 bases, with 20 bases between. The DNA for the CDR3 is TGTGCCAGCAGTTCCAGCGAGGTGGCAGTCTGGAACTATGGCTACACCTTC. Translated: CASSSSEVAVWNYGYTF.